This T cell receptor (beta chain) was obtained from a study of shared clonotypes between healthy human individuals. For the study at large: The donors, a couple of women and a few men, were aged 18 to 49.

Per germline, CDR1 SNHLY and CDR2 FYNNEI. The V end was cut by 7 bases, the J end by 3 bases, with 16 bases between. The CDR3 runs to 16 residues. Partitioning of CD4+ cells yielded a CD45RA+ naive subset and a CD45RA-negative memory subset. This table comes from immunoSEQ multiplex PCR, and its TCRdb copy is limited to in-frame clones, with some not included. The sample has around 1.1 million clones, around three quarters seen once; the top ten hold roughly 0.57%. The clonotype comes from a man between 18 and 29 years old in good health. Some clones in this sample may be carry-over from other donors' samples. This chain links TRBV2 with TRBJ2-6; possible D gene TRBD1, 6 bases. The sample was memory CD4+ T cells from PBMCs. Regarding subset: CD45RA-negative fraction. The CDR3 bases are TGTGCCAGCAACGAGAACAGGGCAATTGGGGCCAACGTCCTGACTTTC. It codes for CASNENRAIGANVLTF.